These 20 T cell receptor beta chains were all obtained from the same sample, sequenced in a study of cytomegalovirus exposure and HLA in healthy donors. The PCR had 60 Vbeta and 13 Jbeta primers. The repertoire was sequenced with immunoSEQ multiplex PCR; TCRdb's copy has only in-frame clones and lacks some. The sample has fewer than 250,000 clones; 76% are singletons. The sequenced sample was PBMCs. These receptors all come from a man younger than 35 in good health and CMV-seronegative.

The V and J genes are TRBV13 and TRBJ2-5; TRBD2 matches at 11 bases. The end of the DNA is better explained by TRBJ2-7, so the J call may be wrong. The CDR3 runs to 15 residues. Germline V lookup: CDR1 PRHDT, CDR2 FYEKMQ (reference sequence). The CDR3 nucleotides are TGTGCCAGCAGCCCCGGGACTAGCGGCTCCTACGAGCAGTACTTC. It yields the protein CASSPGTSGSYEQYF.

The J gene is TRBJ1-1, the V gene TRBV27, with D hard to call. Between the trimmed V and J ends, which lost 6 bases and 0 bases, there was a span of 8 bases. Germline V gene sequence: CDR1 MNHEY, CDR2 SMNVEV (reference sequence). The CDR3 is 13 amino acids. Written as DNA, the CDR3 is TGTGCCAGCAGCGACTCCTTGAACACTGAAGCTTTCTTT. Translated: CASSDSLNTEAFF.

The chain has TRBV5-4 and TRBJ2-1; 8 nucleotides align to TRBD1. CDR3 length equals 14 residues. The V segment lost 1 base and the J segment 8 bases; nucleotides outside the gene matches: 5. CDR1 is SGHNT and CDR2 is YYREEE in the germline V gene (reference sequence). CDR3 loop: CASSLTGGFDEQFF. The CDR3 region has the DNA TGTGCCAGCAGCTTGACAGGGGGTTTTGATGAGCAGTTCTTC.

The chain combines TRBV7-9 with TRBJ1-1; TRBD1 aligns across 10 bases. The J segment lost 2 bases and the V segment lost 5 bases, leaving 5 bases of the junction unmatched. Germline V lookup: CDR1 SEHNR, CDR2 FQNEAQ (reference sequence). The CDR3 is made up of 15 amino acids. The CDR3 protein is CASSPGQGVNTEAFF. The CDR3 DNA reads TGTGCCAGCAGCCCAGGACAGGGGGTAAACACTGAAGCTTTCTTT. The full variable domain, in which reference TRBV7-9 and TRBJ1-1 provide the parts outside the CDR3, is DTGVSQNPRHKITKRGQNVTFRCDPISEHNRLYWYRQTLGQGPEFLTYFQNEAQLEKSRLLSDRFSAERPKGSFSTLEIQRTEQGDSAMYLCASSPGQGVNTEAFFGQGTRLTVV.

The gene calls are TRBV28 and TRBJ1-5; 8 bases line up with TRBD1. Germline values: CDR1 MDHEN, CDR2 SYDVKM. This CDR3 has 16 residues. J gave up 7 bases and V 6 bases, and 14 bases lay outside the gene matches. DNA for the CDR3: TGTGCCAGCAGCAACACTGACAGGGGTTGGTGGCAGCCCCAGCATTTT. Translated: CASSNTDRGWWQPQHF. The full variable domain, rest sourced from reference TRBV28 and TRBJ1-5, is DVKVTQSSRYLVKRTGEKVFLECVQDMDHENMFWYRQDPGLGLRLIYFSYDVKMKEKGDIPEGYSVSREKKERFSLILESASTNQTSMYLCASSNTDRGWWQPQHFGDGTRLSIL.

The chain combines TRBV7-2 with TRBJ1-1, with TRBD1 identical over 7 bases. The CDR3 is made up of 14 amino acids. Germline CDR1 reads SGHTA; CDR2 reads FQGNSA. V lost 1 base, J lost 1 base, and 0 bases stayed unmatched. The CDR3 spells CASSLDRGNTEAFF. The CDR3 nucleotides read TGTGCCAGCAGCTTAGACAGGGGGAACACTGAAGCTTTCTTT.

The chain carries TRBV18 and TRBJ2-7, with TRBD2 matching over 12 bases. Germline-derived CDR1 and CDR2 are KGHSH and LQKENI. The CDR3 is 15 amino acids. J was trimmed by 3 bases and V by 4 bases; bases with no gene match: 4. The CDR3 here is CASSLPGLAGYEQYF. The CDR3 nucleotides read TGTGCCAGCTCACTACCGGGACTAGCGGGCTACGAGCAGTACTTC.

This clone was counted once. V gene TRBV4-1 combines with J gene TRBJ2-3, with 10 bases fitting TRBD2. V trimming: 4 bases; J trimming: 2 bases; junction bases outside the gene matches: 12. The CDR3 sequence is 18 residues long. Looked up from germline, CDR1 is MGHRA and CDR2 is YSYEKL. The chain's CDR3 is CASSPQRGLARNTDTQYF. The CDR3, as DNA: TGCGCCAGCAGCCCCCAACGGGGACTAGCGAGAAACACAGATACGCAGTATTTT.

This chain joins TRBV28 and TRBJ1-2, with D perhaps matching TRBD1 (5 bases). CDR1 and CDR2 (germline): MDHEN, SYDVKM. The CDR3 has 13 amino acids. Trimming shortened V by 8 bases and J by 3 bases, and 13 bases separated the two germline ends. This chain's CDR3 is CASREGGDYGYTF. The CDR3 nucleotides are TGTGCCAGCCGGGAGGGAGGGGACTATGGCTACACCTTC.

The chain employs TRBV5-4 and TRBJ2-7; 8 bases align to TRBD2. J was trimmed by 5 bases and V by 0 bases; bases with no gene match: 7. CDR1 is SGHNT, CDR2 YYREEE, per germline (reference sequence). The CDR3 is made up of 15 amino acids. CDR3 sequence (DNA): TGTGCCAGCAGCTTGGTGGGACTAGGTTCCCACGAGCAGTACTTC. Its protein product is CASSLVGLGSHEQYF.

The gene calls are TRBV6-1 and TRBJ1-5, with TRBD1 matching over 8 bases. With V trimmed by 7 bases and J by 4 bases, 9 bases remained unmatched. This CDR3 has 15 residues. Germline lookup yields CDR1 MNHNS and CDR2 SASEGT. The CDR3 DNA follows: TGTGCCAGCATTGGACTGGACAGGGCGAATCAGCCCCAGCATTTT. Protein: CASIGLDRANQPQHF.

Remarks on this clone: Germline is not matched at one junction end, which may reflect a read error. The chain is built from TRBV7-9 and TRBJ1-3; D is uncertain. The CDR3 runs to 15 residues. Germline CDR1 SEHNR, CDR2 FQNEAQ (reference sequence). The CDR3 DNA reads TGTTCCAGCAGCTTAGTGCCGGTTGCTGGAAACACCATATATTTT. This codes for CSSSLVPVAGNTIYF.

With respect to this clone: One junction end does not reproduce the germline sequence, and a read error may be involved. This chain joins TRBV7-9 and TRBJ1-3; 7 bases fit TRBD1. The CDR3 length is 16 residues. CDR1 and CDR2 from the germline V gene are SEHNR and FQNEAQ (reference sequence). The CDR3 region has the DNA TGTTCCAGCAGCTTAATTTGGGGGACAGCTGGAAACACCATATATTTT. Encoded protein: CSSSLIWGTAGNTIYF. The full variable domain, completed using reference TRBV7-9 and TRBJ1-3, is DTGVSQNPRHKITKRGQNVTFRCDPISEHNRLYWYRQTLGQGPEFLTYFQNEAQLEKSRLLSDRFSAERPKGSFSTLEIQRTEQGDSAMYLCSSSLIWGTAGNTIYFGEGSWLTVV.

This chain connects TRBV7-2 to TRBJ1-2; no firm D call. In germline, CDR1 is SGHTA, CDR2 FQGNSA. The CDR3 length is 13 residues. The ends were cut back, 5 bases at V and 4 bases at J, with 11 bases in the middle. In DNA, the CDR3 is TGTGCCAGCAGCCCGGGGTACATCTATGGCTACACCTTC. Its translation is CASSPGYIYGYTF. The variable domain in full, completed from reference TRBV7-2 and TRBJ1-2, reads GAGVSQSPSNKVTEKGKDVELRCDPISGHTALYWYRQSLGQGLEFLIYFQGNSAPDKSGLPSDRFSAERTGGSVSTLTIQRTQQEDSAVYLCASSPGYIYGYTFGSGTRLTVV.

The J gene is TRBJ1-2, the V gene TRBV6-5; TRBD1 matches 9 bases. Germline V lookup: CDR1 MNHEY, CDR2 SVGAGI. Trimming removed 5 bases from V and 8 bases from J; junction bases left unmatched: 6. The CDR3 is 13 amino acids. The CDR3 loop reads CASSRDRASGYTF. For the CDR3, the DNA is TGTGCCAGCAGTCGGGACAGGGCCAGCGGCTACACCTTC.

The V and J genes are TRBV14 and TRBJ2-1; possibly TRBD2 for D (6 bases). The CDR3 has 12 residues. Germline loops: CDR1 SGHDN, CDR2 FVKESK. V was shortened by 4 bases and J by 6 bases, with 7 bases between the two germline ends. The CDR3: CASSPGGNEQFF. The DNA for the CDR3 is TGTGCCAGCAGCCCCGGGGGCAATGAGCAGTTCTTC.

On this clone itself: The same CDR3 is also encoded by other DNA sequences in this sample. CDR3 sequence reads: CASSLGQGFYEQYF. CDR3 sequence (DNA): TGTGCCAGCAGTTTAGGACAGGGTTTCTACGAGCAGTACTTC. The chain combines TRBV28 with TRBJ2-7; TRBD1 agrees at 8 bases. The V segment lost 2 bases and the J segment 3 bases; nucleotides outside the gene matches: 3. This CDR3 region has 14 residues. The germline V gene has CDR1 MDHEN and CDR2 SYDVKM. The whole variable domain, filled in from reference TRBV28 and TRBJ2-7, reads DVKVTQSSRYLVKRTGEKVFLECVQDMDHENMFWYRQDPGLGLRLIYFSYDVKMKEKGDIPEGYSVSREKKERFSLILESASTNQTSMYLCASSLGQGFYEQYFGPGTRLTVT.

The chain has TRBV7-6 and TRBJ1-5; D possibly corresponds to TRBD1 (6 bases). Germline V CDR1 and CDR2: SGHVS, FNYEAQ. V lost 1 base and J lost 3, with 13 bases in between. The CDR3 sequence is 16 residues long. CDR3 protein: CASSLGVGGHNQPQHF. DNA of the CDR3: TGTGCCAGCAGCTTAGGAGTAGGGGGTCACAATCAGCCCCAGCATTTT. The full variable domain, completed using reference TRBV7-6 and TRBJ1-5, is GAGVSQSPRYKVTKRGQDVALRCDPISGHVSLYWYRQALGQGPEFLTYFNYEAQQDKSGLPNDRFSAERPEGSISTLTIQRTEQRDSAMYRCASSLGVGGHNQPQHFGDGTRLSIL.

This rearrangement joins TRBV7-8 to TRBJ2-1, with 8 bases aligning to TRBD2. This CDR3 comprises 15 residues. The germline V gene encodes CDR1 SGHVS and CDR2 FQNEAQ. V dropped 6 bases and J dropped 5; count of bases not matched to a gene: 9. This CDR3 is CASRPSGTRNNEQFF. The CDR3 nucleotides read TGTGCCAGCAGGCCATCCGGGACTAGAAACAATGAGCAGTTCTTC. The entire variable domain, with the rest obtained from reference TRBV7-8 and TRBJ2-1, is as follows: GAGVSQSPRYKVAKRGQDVALRCDPISGHVSLFWYQQALGQGPEFLTYFQNEAQLDKSGLPSDRFFAERPEGSVSTLKIQRTQQEDSAVYLCASRPSGTRNNEQFFGPGTRLTVL.

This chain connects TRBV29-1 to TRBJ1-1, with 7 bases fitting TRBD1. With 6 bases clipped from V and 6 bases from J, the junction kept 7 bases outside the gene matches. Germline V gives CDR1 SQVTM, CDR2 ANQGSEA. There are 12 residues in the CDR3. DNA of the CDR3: TGCAGCGTCGTCTCAGGGGGAGCTGAAGCTTTCTTT. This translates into CSVVSGGAEAFF. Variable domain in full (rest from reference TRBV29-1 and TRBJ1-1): SAVISQKPSRDICQRGTSLTIQCQVDSQVTMMFWYRQQPGQSLTLIATANQGSEATYESGFVIDKFPISRPNLTFSTLTVSNMSPEDSSIYLCSVVSGGAEAFFGQGTRLTVV.